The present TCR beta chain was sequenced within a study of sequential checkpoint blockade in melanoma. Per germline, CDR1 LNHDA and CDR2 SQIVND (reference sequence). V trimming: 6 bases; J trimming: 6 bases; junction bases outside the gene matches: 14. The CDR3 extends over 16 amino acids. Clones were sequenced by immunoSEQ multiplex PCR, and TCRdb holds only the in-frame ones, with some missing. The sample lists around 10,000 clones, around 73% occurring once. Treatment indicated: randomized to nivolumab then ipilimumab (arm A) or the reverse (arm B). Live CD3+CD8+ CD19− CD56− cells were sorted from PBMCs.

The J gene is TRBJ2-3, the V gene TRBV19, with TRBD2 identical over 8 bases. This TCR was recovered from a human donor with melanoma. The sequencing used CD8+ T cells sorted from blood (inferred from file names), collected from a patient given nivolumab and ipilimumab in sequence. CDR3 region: CASRPLAAASADTQYF. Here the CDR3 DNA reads TGTGCCAGTAGACCACTAGCGGCCGCCTCTGCGGATACGCAGTATTTT.